This T cell receptor (beta chain) is from a study of T cells in Graves' hyperthyroidism and ophthalmopathy. Study conclusions and caveats: The model foresaw ophthalmopathy a median around 6 months prior to onset.

Graves' hyperthyroidism showing no ophthalmopathy progression within 18 months was considered stable. Patients were aged 18 to 65, had disease duration under 2 months, and had newly diagnosed hyperthyroidism. Together with thyroid ultrasound, orbital computed tomography, serum thyroxine and TRAb, clinical symptoms were used for diagnoses. From RNA transcripts, TCR beta CDR3 regions were amplified. The study used the HTBI primer set for a first-round RT-PCR of the TCR CDR3. TCRdb reprocessed the multiplex PCR reads via MiXCR and lists one record per CDR3 protein. The data hold 340,000 or so distinct CDR3 sequences, with roughly 20% observed a single time. The length of the CDR3 is 13 residues. The V and J ends lost 2 bases and 2 bases respectively, with 7 bases between them. CDR1 and CDR2 (germline): KGHSH, LQKENI. This clonotype was found many times. Its antigen is unknown.

The specimen sequenced was blood. The chain combines TRBV18 with TRBJ2-7; D not certain. This TCR derives from a woman in her 50s with Graves' hyperthyroidism. As DNA, the CDR3 is TGTGCCAGCTCACCAGGGTCCCCCTACGAGCAGTACGTC. Its translation: CASSPGSPYEQYV.